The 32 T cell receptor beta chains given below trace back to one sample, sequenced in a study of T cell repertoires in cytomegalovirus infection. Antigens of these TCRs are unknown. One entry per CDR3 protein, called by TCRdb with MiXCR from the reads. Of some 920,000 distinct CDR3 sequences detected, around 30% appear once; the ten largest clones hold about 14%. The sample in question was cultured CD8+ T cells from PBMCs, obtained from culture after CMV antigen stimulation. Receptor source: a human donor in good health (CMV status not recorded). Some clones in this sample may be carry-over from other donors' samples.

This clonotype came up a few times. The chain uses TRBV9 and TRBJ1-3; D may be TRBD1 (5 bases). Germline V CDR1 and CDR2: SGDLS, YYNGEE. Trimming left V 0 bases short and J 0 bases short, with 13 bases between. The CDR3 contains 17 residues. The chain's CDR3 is CASSVGWGPSSGNTIYF. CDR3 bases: TGTGCCAGCAGCGTAGGGTGGGGCCCCAGCTCTGGAAACACCATATATTTT. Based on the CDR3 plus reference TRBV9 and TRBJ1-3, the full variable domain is DSGVTQTPKHLITATGQRVTLRCSPRSGDLSVYWYQQSLDQGLQFLIQYYNGEERAKGNILERFSAQQFPDLHSELNLSSLELGDSALYFCASSVGWGPSSGNTIYFGEGSWLTVV.

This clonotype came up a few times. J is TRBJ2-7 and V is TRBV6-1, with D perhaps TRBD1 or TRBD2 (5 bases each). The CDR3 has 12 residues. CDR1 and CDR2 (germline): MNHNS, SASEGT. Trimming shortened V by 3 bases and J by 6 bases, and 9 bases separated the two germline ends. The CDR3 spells CASSEGVLEQYV. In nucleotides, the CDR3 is TGTGCCAGCAGTGAGGGGGTCCTCGAGCAGTACGTC.

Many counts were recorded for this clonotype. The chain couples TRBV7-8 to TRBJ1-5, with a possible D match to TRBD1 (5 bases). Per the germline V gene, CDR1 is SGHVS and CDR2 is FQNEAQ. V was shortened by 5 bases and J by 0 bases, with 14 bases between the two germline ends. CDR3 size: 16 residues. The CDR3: CASSPGGWYSNQPQHF. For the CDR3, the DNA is TGTGCCAGCAGCCCGGGGGGGTGGTATAGCAATCAGCCCCAGCATTTT.

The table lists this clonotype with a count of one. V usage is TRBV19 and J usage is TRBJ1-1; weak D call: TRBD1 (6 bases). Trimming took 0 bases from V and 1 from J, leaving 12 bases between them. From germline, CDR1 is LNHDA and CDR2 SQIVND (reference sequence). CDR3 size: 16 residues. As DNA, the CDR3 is TGTGCCAGTAGTATAGACGCCAGGGGCTCGAACACTGAAGCTTTCTTT. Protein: CASSIDARGSNTEAFF.

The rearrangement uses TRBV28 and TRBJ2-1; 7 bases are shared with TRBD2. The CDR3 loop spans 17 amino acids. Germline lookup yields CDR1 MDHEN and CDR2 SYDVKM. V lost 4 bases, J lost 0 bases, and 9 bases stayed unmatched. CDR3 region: CASSSRTSESSYNEQFF. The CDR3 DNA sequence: TGTGCCAGCAGTTCACGGACTAGTGAGTCCTCCTACAATGAGCAGTTCTTC.

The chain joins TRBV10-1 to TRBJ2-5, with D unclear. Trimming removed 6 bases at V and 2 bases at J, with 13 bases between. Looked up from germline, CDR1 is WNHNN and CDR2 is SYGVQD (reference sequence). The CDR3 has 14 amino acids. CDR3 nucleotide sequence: TGCGCCAGCAGCGCGGTTGGGATACAAGAGACCCAGTACTTC. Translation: CASSAVGIQETQYF.

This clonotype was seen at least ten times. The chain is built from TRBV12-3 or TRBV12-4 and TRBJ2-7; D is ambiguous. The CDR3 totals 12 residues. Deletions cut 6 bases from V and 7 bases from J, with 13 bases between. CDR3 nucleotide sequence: TGTGCCAGCAGCTCCGGTGCTGGAGAGCAGTACGTC. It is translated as CASSSGAGEQYV.

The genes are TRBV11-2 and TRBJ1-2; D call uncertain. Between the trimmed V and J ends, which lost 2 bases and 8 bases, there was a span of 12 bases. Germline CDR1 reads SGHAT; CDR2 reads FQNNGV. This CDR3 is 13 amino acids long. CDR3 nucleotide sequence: TGTGCCAGCAGCTTATATGGGGTGGAGGGCTACACCTTC. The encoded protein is CASSLYGVEGYTF.

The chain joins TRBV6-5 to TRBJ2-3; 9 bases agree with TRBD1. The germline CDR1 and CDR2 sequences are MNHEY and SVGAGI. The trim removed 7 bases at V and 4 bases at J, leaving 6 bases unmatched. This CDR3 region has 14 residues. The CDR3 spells CASTYTGGADTQYF. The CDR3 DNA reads TGTGCCAGCACATACACAGGGGGCGCAGATACGCAGTATTTT.

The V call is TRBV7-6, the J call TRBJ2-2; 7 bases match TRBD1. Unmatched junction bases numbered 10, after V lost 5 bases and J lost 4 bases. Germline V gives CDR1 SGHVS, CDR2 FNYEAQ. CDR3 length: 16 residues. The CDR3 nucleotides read TGTGCCAGCAGCCCCGCCGGGACAGATCTCACCGGGGAGCTGTTTTTT. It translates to CASSPAGTDLTGELFF.

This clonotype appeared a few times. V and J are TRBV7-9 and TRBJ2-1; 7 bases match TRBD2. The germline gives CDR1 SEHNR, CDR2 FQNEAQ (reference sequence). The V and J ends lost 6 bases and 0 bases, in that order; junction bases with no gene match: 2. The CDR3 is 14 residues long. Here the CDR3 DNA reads TGTGCCAGCAGGGGGGACTACTCCTACAATGAGCAGTTCTTC. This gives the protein CASRGDYSYNEQFF.

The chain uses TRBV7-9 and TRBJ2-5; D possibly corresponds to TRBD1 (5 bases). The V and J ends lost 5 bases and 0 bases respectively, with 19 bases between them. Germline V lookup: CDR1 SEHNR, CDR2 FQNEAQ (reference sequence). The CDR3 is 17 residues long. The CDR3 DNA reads TGTGCCAGCAGCCCTCAGGGCCACCGACTGTACCAAGAGACCCAGTACTTC. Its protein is CASSPQGHRLYQETQYF.

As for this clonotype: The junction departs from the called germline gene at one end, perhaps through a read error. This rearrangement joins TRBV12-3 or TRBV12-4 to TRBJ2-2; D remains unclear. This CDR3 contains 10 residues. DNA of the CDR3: TGTGTCAGCTCCGGCGGGGAGCTGTTTTTT. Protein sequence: CVSSGGELFF.

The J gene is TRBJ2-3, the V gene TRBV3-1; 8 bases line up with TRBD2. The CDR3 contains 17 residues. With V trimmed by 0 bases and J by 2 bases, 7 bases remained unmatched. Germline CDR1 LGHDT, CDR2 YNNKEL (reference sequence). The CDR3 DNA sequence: TGTGCCAGCAGCCAAGAAACTAGCGGCCCTTCCACAGATACGCAGTATTTT. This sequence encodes CASSQETSGPSTDTQYF.

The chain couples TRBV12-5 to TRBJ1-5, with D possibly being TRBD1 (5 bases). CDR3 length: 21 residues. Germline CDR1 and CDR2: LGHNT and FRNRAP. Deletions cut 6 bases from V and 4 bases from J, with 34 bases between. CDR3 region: CASGLVLGDFPLLSTNQPQHF. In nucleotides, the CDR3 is TGTGCTAGTGGCCTGGTACTGGGGGACTTCCCACTTCTCTCGACGAATCAGCCCCAGCATTTT.

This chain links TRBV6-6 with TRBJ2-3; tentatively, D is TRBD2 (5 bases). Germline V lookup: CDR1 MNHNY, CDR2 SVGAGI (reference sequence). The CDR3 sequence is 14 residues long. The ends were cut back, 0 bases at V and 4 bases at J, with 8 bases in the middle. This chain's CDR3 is CASSYSLAADTQYF. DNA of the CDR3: TGTGCCAGCAGTTACTCGCTAGCCGCAGATACGCAGTATTTT.

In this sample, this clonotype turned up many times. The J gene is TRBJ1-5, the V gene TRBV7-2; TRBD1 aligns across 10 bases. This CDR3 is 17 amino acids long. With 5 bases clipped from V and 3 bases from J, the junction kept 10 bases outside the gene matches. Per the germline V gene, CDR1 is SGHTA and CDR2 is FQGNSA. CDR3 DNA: TGTGCCAGCAGCCCTGTGCCGGGACAGGGGAACAATCAGCCCCAGCATTTT. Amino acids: CASSPVPGQGNNQPQHF.

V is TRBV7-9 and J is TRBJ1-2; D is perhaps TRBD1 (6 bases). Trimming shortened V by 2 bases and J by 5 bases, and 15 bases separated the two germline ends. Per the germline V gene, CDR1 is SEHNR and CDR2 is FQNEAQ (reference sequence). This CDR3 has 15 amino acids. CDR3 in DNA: TGTGCCAGCAGCTTATTCGTGTCAGGGGATTATGGCTACACCTTC. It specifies CASSLFVSGDYGYTF.

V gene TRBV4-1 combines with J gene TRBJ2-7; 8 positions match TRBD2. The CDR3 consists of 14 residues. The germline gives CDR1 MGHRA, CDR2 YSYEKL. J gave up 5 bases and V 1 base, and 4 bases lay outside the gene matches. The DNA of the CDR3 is TGCGCCAGCAGCCAAGCGGGGGGGCCCAACGAGCAGTACTTC. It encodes CASSQAGGPNEQYF.

CDR3 in amino acids: CASSLVGSRGVGYGYTF. The CDR3 coding sequence is TGTGCCAGCAGTTTGGTTGGTAGCCGAGGCGTTGGCTATGGCTACACCTTC. The chain carries TRBV6-5 and TRBJ1-2; D remains unclear. CDR1 is MNHEY, CDR2 SVGAGI, per germline. The CDR3 covers 17 residues. Deletions cut 4 bases from V and 4 bases from J, with 22 bases between.

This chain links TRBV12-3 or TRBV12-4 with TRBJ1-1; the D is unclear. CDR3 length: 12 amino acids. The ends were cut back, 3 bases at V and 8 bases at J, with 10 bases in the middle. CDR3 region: CASSLVSLEAFF. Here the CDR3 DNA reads TGTGCCAGCAGTTTGGTTAGCCTCGAAGCTTTCTTT.

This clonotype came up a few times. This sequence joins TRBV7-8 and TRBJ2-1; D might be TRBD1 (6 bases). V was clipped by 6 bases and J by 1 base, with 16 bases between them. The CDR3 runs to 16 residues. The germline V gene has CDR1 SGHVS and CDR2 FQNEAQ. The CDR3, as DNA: TGTGCCAGCAGGTCGAGGGGGTTTGAATCCTACAATGAGCAGTTCTTC. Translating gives CASRSRGFESYNEQFF.

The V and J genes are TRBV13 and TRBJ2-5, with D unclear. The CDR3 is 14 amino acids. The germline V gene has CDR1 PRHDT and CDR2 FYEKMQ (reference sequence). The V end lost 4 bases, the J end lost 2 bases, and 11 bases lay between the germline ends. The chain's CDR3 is CASSSPHQQETQYF. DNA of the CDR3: TGTGCCAGCAGCTCCCCCCATCAGCAAGAGACCCAGTACTTC.

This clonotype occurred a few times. DNA for the CDR3: TGTGCCAGCACCTTTAACGGGGGCAGAGATACGCAGTATTTT. It translates to CASTFNGGRDTQYF. This chain joins TRBV27 and TRBJ2-3; D tentatively reads TRBD1 or TRBD2 (6 bases each). This CDR3 spans 14 amino acids. Germline-derived CDR1 and CDR2 are MNHEY and SMNVEV (reference sequence). The ends were cut back, 7 bases at V and 5 bases at J, with 16 bases in the middle.

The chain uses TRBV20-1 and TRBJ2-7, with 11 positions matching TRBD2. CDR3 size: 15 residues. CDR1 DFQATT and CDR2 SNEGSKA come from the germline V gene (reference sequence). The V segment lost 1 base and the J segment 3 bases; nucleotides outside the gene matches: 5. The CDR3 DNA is TGCAGTGCTAGAGCTAGCGGGGGGTCATTCTACGAGCAGTACGTC. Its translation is CSARASGGSFYEQYV.

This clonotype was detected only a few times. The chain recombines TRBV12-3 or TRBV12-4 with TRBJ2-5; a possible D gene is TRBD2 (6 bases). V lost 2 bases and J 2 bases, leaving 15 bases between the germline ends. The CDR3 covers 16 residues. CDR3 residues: CASSLTRGGGQETQYF. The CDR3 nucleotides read TGTGCCAGCAGTTTAACGCGTGGTGGGGGGCAAGAGACCCAGTACTTC.

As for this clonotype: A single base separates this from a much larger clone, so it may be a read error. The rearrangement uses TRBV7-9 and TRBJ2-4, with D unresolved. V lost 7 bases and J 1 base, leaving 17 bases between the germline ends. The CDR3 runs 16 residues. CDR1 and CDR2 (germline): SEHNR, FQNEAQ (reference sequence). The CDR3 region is CASNPSELTAKNIQYF. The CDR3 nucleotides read TGTGCCAGCAACCCGAGCGAGCTGACGGCCAAAAACATTCAGTACTTC.

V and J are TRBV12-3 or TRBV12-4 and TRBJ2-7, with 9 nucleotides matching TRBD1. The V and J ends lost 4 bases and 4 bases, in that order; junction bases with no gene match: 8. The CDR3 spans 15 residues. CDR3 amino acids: CASSSSGTGKYEQYF. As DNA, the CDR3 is TGTGCCAGCAGTTCTTCCGGGACAGGGAAATACGAGCAGTACTTC.

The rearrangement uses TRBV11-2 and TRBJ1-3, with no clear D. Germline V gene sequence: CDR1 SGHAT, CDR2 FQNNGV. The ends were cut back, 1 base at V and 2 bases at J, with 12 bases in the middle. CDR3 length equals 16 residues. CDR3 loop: CASSLGPMGTGNTIYF. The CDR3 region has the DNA TGTGCCAGCAGCTTAGGCCCAATGGGGACTGGAAACACCATATATTTT. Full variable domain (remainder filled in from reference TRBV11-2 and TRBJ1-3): EAGVAQSPRYKIIEKRQSVAFWCNPISGHATLYWYQQILGQGPKLLIQFQNNGVVDDSQLPKDRFSAERLKGVDSTLKIQPAKLEDSAVYLCASSLGPMGTGNTIYFGEGSWLTVV.

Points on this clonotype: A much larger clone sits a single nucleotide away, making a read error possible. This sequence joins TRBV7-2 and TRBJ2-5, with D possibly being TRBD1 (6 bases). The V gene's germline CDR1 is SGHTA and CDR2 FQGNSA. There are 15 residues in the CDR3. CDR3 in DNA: TGTGTCAGCAGCCCCCGGACAGTCGATTTAGAGACCCAGTACTTC. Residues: CVSSPRTVDLETQYF.

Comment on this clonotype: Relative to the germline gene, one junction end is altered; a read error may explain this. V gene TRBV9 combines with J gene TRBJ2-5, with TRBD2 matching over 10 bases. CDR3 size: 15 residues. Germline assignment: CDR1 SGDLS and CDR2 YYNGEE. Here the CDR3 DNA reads TGTGTCAGCAGCGTTAGCGGGGGGCGTCAAGAGACCCAGTACTTC. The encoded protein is CVSSVSGGRQETQYF.

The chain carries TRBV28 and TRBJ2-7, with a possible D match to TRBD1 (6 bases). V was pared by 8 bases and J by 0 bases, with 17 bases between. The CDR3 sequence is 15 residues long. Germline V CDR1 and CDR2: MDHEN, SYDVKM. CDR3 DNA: TGTGCCAGCTCCCCAAATGCAGGGGTCTCCTACGAGCAGTACGTC. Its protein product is CASSPNAGVSYEQYV.